A selection of T cell receptor beta chains follows, all from one sample in a study of T cells in Graves' hyperthyroidism and ophthalmopathy. One entry per CDR3 protein, called by TCRdb with MiXCR from the multiplex PCR reads. The sample yields 150,000 to 200,000 distinct CDR3 sequences, about a sixth seen once. Sequencing used blood. The receptors here all came from a woman in her fifties or sixties with Graves' hyperthyroidism. Both conserved end residues are part of each CDR3. D genes are given only for firm matches. A clone size is listed for some rows: how often the clone was seen (once, few, many), or a class if it is expanded.

abundance	v_gene	j_gene	d_gene	CDR3nt	CDR3aa
many	TRBV3-1	TRBJ2-5	NA	TGTGCCAGCAGCCAGGAATTGAACAGGGTCGAGGGAGAGACCCAGTACTTC	CASSQELNRVEGETQYF
many	TRBV6-1	TRBJ1-2	NA	TGTGCCAGCGGGGGTGGCTACACCTTC	CASGGGYTF
few	TRBV20-1	TRBJ2-7	NA	TGCAGTGCTAGAAGCGACGGTTACGAGCAGTACTTC	CSARSDGYEQYF
many	TRBV7-9	TRBJ1-1	NA	TGTGCCAGCAGCTCCTTCGGGGGGGACACTGAAGCTTTCTTT	CASSSFGGDTEAFF
many	TRBV15	TRBJ1-5	NA	TGTGCCACCAGCAGAGATAAAGGGGGTCGCCCCCAGCATTTT	CATSRDKGGRPQHF
many	TRBV12-3/TRBV12-4	TRBJ2-4	TRBD1	TGTGCCAGCAGTTTACTCGGGACAGGGAACCACATTCAGTACTTC	CASSLLGTGNHIQYF
few	TRBV9	TRBJ2-5	NA	TGTGCCAGCAGCGTTAATTCGTACCAAGAGACCCAGTACTTC	CASSVNSYQETQYF
many	TRBV7-9	TRBJ2-5	TRBD2	TGTGCCAGCAGCACTCGACTAGCGGGGGGCCCGGAGGAGACCCAGTACTTC	CASSTRLAGGPEETQYF
many	TRBV9	TRBJ1-6	NA	TGTGCCAGCAGCTCTAACTTAAATTCACCCCTCCACTTT	CASSSNLNSPLHF
NA	TRBV10-2	TRBJ2-4	TRBD1	TGCGCCAGCAGGGACAGGGCTACCAAAAACATTCAGTACTTC	CASRDRATKNIQYF
many	TRBV20-1	TRBJ2-7	NA	TGCAGTGCTACCCGGGGAGGCTACGAGCAGTACTTC	CSATRGGYEQYF
NA	TRBV24-1	TRBJ2-2	NA	TGTGCCACCAGTGCCGGGACTTTCACCGGGGAGCTGTTTTTT	CATSAGTFTGELFF
many	TRBV14	TRBJ1-3	TRBD1	TGTGCCAGCAGTCGAGGGGGCCACTCTGGAAACACCATATATTTT	CASSRGGHSGNTIYF
many	TRBV11-2	TRBJ2-3	NA	TGTGCCAGCAGCTTAGGAGGAAATACGCAGTATTTT	CASSLGGNTQYF
many	TRBV2	TRBJ2-2	NA	TGTGCCAGCAGTGAAGGTGGACAGAGGAACACCGGGGAGCTGTTTTTT	CASSEGGQRNTGELFF
few	TRBV28	TRBJ1-5	TRBD1	TGTGCCAGCAGAACCGACAGGGGGAACAATCAGCCCCAGCATTTT	CASRTDRGNNQPQHF
many	TRBV27	TRBJ1-1	NA	TGTGCCAGCATGAAGAACACTGAAGCTTTCTTT	CASMKNTEAFF
many	TRBV5-1	TRBJ1-3	NA	TGCGCCAGCAGCTGGGGACACTCGGGCTCTGGAAACACCATATATTTT	CASSWGHSGSGNTIYF
many	TRBV6-2/TRBV6-3	TRBJ2-7	NA	TGTGCCAGCAGTCGGGACGCCGAGCAGTACTTC	CASSRDAEQYF
few	TRBV4-1	TRBJ1-2	NA	TGCGCCAGCAGCCAAGTGGGAACAGGGCCCCCTGATGGCTACACCTTC	CASSQVGTGPPDGYTF
NA	TRBV5-6	TRBJ2-3	NA	TGTGCCAGCAGCTTGAGGACGTCGGATACGCAGTATTTT	CASSLRTSDTQYF
many	TRBV4-2	TRBJ1-5	NA	TGTGCCAGCAGCCAAGATGACGGTAGCAATCAGCCCCAGCATTTT	CASSQDDGSNQPQHF
many	TRBV5-1	TRBJ2-7	NA	TGCGCCAGCAGCTGGTCAGGATCCTACGAGCAGTACTTC	CASSWSGSYEQYF
many	TRBV5-5	TRBJ1-1	NA	TGTGCCAGCAGCACCGTAGGGGGGCCGGTGGGCACTGAAGCTTTCTTT	CASSTVGGPVGTEAFF
many	TRBV5-6	TRBJ1-1	TRBD1	TGTGCCAGCAGCTGGGACAGGGGTTACGAAGCTTTCTTT	CASSWDRGYEAFF
many	TRBV18	TRBJ1-1	NA	TGTGCCAGCTCAGCCGGAACGAACACTGAAGCTTTCTTT	CASSAGTNTEAFF
many	TRBV20-1	TRBJ1-6	NA	TGCAGTGCTATGAGGGGAGGGAGCTCCTATAATTCACCCCTCCACTTT	CSAMRGGSSYNSPLHF
many	TRBV7-9	TRBJ1-3	NA	TGTGCCAGCAGCGTGGACCCGATCTCTGGAAACACCATATATTTT	CASSVDPISGNTIYF
many	TRBV6-5	TRBJ1-5	NA	TGTGCCAGCAGTTACTCCGGGTTGCAGCCCCAGCATTTT	CASSYSGLQPQHF
many	TRBV19	TRBJ2-2	NA	TGTGCCAGTAGTATCGACGGGGTGGTCACCGGGGAGCTGTTTTTT	CASSIDGVVTGELFF
many	TRBV18	TRBJ2-5	NA	TGTGCCAGCTCATCTTCGGTTCAAGAGACCCAGTACTTC	CASSSSVQETQYF
many	TRBV7-3	TRBJ2-2	TRBD2	TGTGCCAGCAGCTCTGGACTAGCGGGGTCCACCGGGGAGCTGTTTTTT	CASSSGLAGSTGELFF
few	TRBV4-3	TRBJ2-2	NA	TGCGCCAGCAGCCAAGTGATGCCAGGTGGCGGGGAGCTGTTTTTT	CASSQVMPGGGELFF
NA	TRBV11-2	TRBJ2-1	NA	TGTGCCAGCAGCTTAGAGTCGGGTGGTGGGCAGTTCTTC	CASSLESGGGQFF
many	TRBV6-1	TRBJ1-5	TRBD1	TGTGCCAGCAGTGACACAGGGGTTTTCGGCAATCAGCCCCAGCATTTT	CASSDTGVFGNQPQHF
NA	TRBV7-2	TRBJ2-7	NA	TGTGCCAGCAGCCGGGACTCCCCGGTGCAGTACTTC	CASSRDSPVQYF
NA	TRBV2	TRBJ1-1	TRBD1	TGTGCCAGCAGTGGTACAGGGGTGAATGAAGCTTTCTTT	CASSGTGVNEAFF
many	TRBV4-2	TRBJ2-1	NA	TGTGCCAGCAGCCCCTCGATAGGGGCCTTAATAAGTGAGCAGTTCTTC	CASSPSIGALISEQFF
few	TRBV7-9	TRBJ2-2	TRBD2	TGTGCCAGCAGCTTGACTAGCGGAAAGGCCCGGAGTACGAACACCGGGGAGCTGTTTTTT	CASSLTSGKARSTNTGELFF
few	TRBV5-1	TRBJ2-6	NA	TGCGCCAGCAGCTTGCCCGACGGACAGTTATCCCGAGACTCTGGGGCCAACGTCCTGACTTTC	CASSLPDGQLSRDSGANVLTF
many	TRBV18	TRBJ2-6	NA	TGTGCCAGCTCACCGCAGGGTCCCGGGGCCAACGTCCTGACTTTC	CASSPQGPGANVLTF
many	TRBV12-3/TRBV12-4	TRBJ2-3	NA	TGTGCCAGCAGTCCGAGCGGATTACGCACAGATACGCAGTATTTT	CASSPSGLRTDTQYF
many	TRBV7-9	TRBJ1-2	NA	TGTGCCAGCAGCTACCCGGGGGAGAATGGCTACACCTTC	CASSYPGENGYTF
many	TRBV3-1	TRBJ1-2	NA	TGTGCCAGCAGCCAAGAGTACAGCAGTAACTATGGCTACACCTTC	CASSQEYSSNYGYTF
many	TRBV29-1	TRBJ2-2	TRBD2	TGCAGCGTCGCCGGACTAGCGGGGGGTACCGGGGAGCTGTTTTTT	CSVAGLAGGTGELFF
once	TRBV2	TRBJ2-3	TRBD1	TGTGCCAGCAGACGGGACAGGGGGGCAGATACGCAGTATTTT	CASRRDRGADTQYF
NA	TRBV19	TRBJ1-4	NA	TGTGCCAGTAGTACATCCGGGACATCTGAAAAACTGTTTTTT	CASSTSGTSEKLFF
NA	TRBV7-2	TRBJ2-5	NA	TGTGCCAGCAGCTTACCTGGCACCTCGACGACCCAGTACTTC	CASSLPGTSTTQYF
few	TRBV6-2/TRBV6-3	TRBJ1-1	TRBD1	TGTGCCAGCAGGACAGGGGACAGGGGCACTGAAGCTTTCTTT	CASRTGDRGTEAFF
few	TRBV4-3	TRBJ1-2	TRBD1	TGCGCCAGCAGCCCAGAGGGGGCCTATGGCTACACCTTC	CASSPEGAYGYTF
many	TRBV7-9	TRBJ1-4	NA	TGTGCCAGCAGCCCCACCGCGACAACTAATGAAAAACTGTTTTTT	CASSPTATTNEKLFF
many	TRBV6-2/TRBV6-3	TRBJ2-7	TRBD2	TGTGCCAGCAGCTCCTTGACTAGCGGGGGCATCCTTTATTTCGAGCAGTACTTC	CASSSLTSGGILYFEQYF
NA	TRBV4-2	TRBJ2-5	NA	TGTGCCAGCAGCCAAGAGGGCAGTAGAAAAGAGACCCAGTACTTC	CASSQEGSRKETQYF
many	TRBV7-9	TRBJ2-3	NA	TGTGCCAGCAGCTTAGGTCGGGGGACTCCCACAGATACGCAGTATTTT	CASSLGRGTPTDTQYF